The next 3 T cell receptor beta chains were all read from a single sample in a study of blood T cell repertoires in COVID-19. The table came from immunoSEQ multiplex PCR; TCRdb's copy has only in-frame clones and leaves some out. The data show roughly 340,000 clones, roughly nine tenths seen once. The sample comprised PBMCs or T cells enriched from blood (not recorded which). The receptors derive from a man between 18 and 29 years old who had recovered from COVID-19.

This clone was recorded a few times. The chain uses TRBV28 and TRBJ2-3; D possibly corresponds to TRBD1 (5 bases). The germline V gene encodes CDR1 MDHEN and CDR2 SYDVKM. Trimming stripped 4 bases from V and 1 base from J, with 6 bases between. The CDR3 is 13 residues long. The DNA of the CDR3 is TGTGCCAGCAGTTCACAGGGCACAGATACGCAGTATTTT. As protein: CASSSQGTDTQYF.

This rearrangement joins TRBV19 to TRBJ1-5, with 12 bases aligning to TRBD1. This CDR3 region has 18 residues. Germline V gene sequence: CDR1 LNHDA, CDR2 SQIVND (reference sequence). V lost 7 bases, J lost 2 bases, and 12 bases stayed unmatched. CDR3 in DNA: TGTGCCAGTAAGGACTTCGGGACAGGGGGCACGGGCAATCAGCCCCAGCATTTT. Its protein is CASKDFGTGGTGNQPQHF. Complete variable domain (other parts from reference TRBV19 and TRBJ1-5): DGGITQSPKYLFRKEGQNVTLSCEQNLNHDAMYWYRQDPGQGLRLIYYSQIVNDFQKGDIAEGYSVSREKKESFPLTVTSAQKNPTAFYLCASKDFGTGGTGNQPQHFGDGTRLSIL.

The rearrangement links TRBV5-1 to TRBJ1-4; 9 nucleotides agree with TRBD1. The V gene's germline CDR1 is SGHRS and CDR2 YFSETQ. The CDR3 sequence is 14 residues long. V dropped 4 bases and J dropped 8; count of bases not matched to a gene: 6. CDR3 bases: TGCGCCAGCAGCATCGGGACAGGGCGAGAAAAACTGTTTTTT. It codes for CASSIGTGREKLFF.